This is a list of T cell receptor beta chains from one sample in a study of blood T cells in healthy people across ages. TCRdb reprocessed the 5' RACE reads with MiXCR, giving one entry per CDR3 protein. The sample contains 1.5 million to 2 million distinct CDR3 sequences, 34% of which appear only once. Sequenced input: blood. Receptor source: a woman in her 30s in good health. Both conserved end residues are trimmed from each CDR3.

CDR3aa: ASWTWGAGETQY
j_gene: TRBJ2-5
v_gene: TRBV27

CDR3aa: ASINEQY
j_gene: TRBJ2-7
v_gene: TRBV12-3/TRBV12-4

CDR3aa: ASSLGQGFFRVEDTQY
j_gene: TRBJ2-3
v_gene: TRBV12-3/TRBV12-4

CDR3aa: AWRGDTGELF
j_gene: TRBJ2-2
v_gene: TRBV30

CDR3aa: ASSLGLAGASTEAF
j_gene: TRBJ1-1
v_gene: TRBV7-9

CDR3aa: ASILTGVHYGYT
j_gene: TRBJ1-2
v_gene: TRBV2

CDR3aa: ASSDSAGLNTGELF
j_gene: TRBJ2-2
v_gene: TRBV6-4

CDR3aa: ASSHRLTDTQY
j_gene: TRBJ2-3
v_gene: TRBV7-3

CDR3aa: ASSEWGKRGETQY
j_gene: TRBJ2-5
v_gene: TRBV25-1

CDR3aa: ASSQFGGRNTEAF
j_gene: TRBJ1-1
v_gene: TRBV16

CDR3aa: ASSVGGTGQETQY
j_gene: TRBJ2-5
v_gene: TRBV9

CDR3aa: ASIGQGAHEQY
j_gene: TRBJ2-7
v_gene: TRBV5-1

CDR3aa: SVVLMTGTYEQY
j_gene: TRBJ2-7
v_gene: TRBV29-1

CDR3aa: ASSLVPSSNTGELF
j_gene: TRBJ2-2
v_gene: TRBV11-2

CDR3aa: ASSPEPQGTQY
j_gene: TRBJ2-5
v_gene: TRBV7-2

CDR3aa: ATSDSPFIYSTIYNEQF
j_gene: TRBJ2-1
v_gene: TRBV24-1

CDR3aa: SARDGGGNYGYT
j_gene: TRBJ1-2
v_gene: TRBV20-1

CDR3aa: ASSWGQGPGNEQF
j_gene: TRBJ2-1
v_gene: TRBV13

CDR3aa: ASSYNEWMTLPYGYT
j_gene: TRBJ1-2
v_gene: TRBV6-5

CDR3aa: ASRESDRVHEQY
j_gene: .
v_gene: TRBV10-1

CDR3aa: STVLNPGRQF
j_gene: TRBJ2-1
v_gene: TRBV29-1

CDR3aa: ASDSNNEQF
j_gene: TRBJ2-1
v_gene: TRBV28

CDR3aa: AISGPPSGPAYGYT
j_gene: TRBJ1-2
v_gene: TRBV10-3

CDR3aa: ASSQDEPEFGNTIY
j_gene: TRBJ1-3
v_gene: TRBV4-2

CDR3aa: ASRGVYPYEQY
j_gene: TRBJ2-7
v_gene: TRBV2

CDR3aa: ASSLVGTATATEAF
j_gene: TRBJ1-1
v_gene: TRBV11-2

CDR3aa: ASSLGNRDTEAF
j_gene: TRBJ1-1
v_gene: TRBV12-3/TRBV12-4

CDR3aa: ASNIAGVGDNEQF
j_gene: TRBJ2-1
v_gene: TRBV12-3/TRBV12-4

CDR3aa: AWSVRDGYT
j_gene: TRBJ1-2
v_gene: TRBV30

CDR3aa: ATSQDGGGDTEAF
j_gene: TRBJ1-1
v_gene: TRBV15

CDR3aa: ASSRPTAGALEWEQY
j_gene: TRBJ2-7
v_gene: TRBV4-1

CDR3aa: ASSGYRGGDPSYEQY
j_gene: TRBJ2-7
v_gene: TRBV6-1

CDR3aa: ATSRGRTANIQY
j_gene: TRBJ2-4
v_gene: TRBV15

CDR3aa: ASSLEGGSWEQY
j_gene: TRBJ2-7
v_gene: TRBV5-4

CDR3aa: ASSRLQGGGTEAF
j_gene: TRBJ1-1
v_gene: TRBV2

CDR3aa: ASSLEALAGDNEQF
j_gene: TRBJ2-1
v_gene: TRBV5-1

CDR3aa: SAIAGGPQETQY
j_gene: TRBJ2-5
v_gene: TRBV20-1